The 22 T cell receptor beta chains below were found in one sample sequenced in a study of T cell repertoires in cytomegalovirus infection. The antigens for these receptors are not known. MiXCR, run by TCRdb on the reads, gives a single entry per CDR3 protein. This sample has hundreds of thousands of distinct CDR3 sequences, with about 30% found just once. Sequencing used cultured PBMCs, obtained from culture after CMV antigen stimulation. The receptor source for this set is a human donor in good health (CMV status not recorded). Some clones in this sample may be carry-over from other donors' samples.

Ten or more counts support this clonotype. The rearrangement uses TRBV7-2 and TRBJ1-5, with 11 bases aligning to TRBD1. V trimming: 5 bases; J trimming: 3 bases; junction bases outside the gene matches: 3. Germline CDR1 reads SGHTA; CDR2 reads FQGNSA. The CDR3 covers 15 residues. DNA of the CDR3: TGTGCCAGCAGCGGGACAGGGGGGTACAATCAGCCCCAGCATTTT. Translating gives CASSGTGGYNQPQHF.

This clonotype turned up a few times. The rearrangement uses TRBV10-3 and TRBJ2-3, with D possibly TRBD2 on 5 matching bases. The V gene's germline CDR1 is ENHRY and CDR2 SYGVKD. The CDR3 totals 13 residues. V was pared by 8 bases and J by 4 bases, with 13 bases between. The CDR3 coding sequence is TGTGCCATCGGCGACCACGGGGCAGATACGCAGTATTTT. Amino acids: CAIGDHGADTQYF.

The chain couples TRBV14 to TRBJ2-6; weak D call: TRBD1 (5 bases). The germline gives CDR1 SGHDN, CDR2 FVKESK. Trimming cost V 3 bases and J 0 bases, with 15 bases left between them. The CDR3 length is 18 residues. CDR3 coding DNA: TGTGCCAGCAGCCACTGGGGCTCATCCCCCTCTGGGGCCAACGTCCTGACTTTC. It translates to CASSHWGSSPSGANVLTF. The variable domain in full, completed from reference TRBV14 and TRBJ2-6, reads EAGVTQFPSHSVIEKGQTVTLRCDPISGHDNLYWYRRVMGKEIKFLLHFVKESKQDESGMPNNRFLAERTGGTYSTLKVQPAELEDSGVYFCASSHWGSSPSGANVLTFGAGSRLTVL.

The gene calls are TRBV12-3 or TRBV12-4 and TRBJ1-5, with D perhaps matching TRBD1 (6 bases). The V and J ends lost 6 bases and 2 bases respectively, with 14 bases between them. This CDR3 region has 15 residues. CDR3 region: CASSDGGGGNQPQHF. The CDR3 nucleotides read TGTGCCAGCAGCGACGGGGGGGGCGGCAATCAGCCCCAGCATTTT.

The rearrangement uses TRBV4-1 and TRBJ1-3; D gene uncertain. V lost 1 base and J 4 bases, leaving 11 bases between the germline ends. The germline gives CDR1 MGHRA, CDR2 YSYEKL. The CDR3 length is 15 residues. CDR3 coding DNA: TGCGCCAGCAGCCAAGTTCAGAAGGCCGGAAACACCATATATTTT. It specifies CASSQVQKAGNTIYF.

This clonotype was found a few times. The V call is TRBV19, the J call TRBJ1-5; TRBD1 aligns across 7 bases. In germline, CDR1 is LNHDA, CDR2 SQIVND (reference sequence). This CDR3 has 13 amino acids. The trim removed 5 bases at V and 8 bases at J, leaving 6 bases unmatched. The chain's CDR3 is CASSEGASEPQHF. As DNA, the CDR3 is TGTGCCAGTAGTGAGGGGGCATCAGAGCCCCAGCATTTT.

In this sample, this clonotype turned up many times. This rearrangement joins TRBV7-2 to TRBJ2-3; D is undetermined. The CDR3 length is 14 residues. V gave up 1 base and J gave up 0 bases, with 5 bases separating them. CDR1 and CDR2 (germline): SGHTA, FQGNSA. The CDR3 coding sequence is TGTGCCAGCAGCTTAGACTTTAGCACAGATACGCAGTATTTT. Amino acid sequence: CASSLDFSTDTQYF. Filled out from reference TRBV7-2 and TRBJ2-3, the complete variable domain reads GAGVSQSPSNKVTEKGKDVELRCDPISGHTALYWYRQSLGQGLEFLIYFQGNSAPDKSGLPSDRFSAERTGGSVSTLTIQRTQQEDSAVYLCASSLDFSTDTQYFGPGTRLTVL.

This clonotype was detected a few times. This sequence joins TRBV20-1 and TRBJ1-5, with TRBD1 matching over 7 bases. Germline V gives CDR1 DFQATT, CDR2 SNEGSKA (reference sequence). The CDR3 consists of 13 residues. After removal of 6 bases from V and 0 bases from J, the junction contained 2 bases not matched to a gene. The CDR3 DNA reads TGCAGTGCCCAGGGGGATAGCAATCAGCCCCAGCATTTT. This gives the protein CSAQGDSNQPQHF.

This clonotype occurred a few times. The gene calls are TRBV6-6 and TRBJ2-1; no clear D gene. Germline-derived CDR1 and CDR2 are MNHNY and SVGAGI (reference sequence). The CDR3 loop spans 12 amino acids. V lost 2 bases, J lost 16 bases, and 15 bases lay in between. This chain's CDR3 is CASSYDRSLSFF. CDR3 nucleotide sequence: TGTGCCAGCAGTTACGACCGGAGTCTTAGTTTCTTC.

The table lists this clonotype with a few counts. The rearrangement links TRBV19 to TRBJ1-5, with D tentatively TRBD1 (6 bases). The CDR3 spans 16 residues. V was shortened by 6 bases and J by 7 bases, with 22 bases between the two germline ends. CDR1 and CDR2 from the germline V gene are LNHDA and SQIVND (reference sequence). The CDR3 loop reads CASRAGGGGSSQPQHF. The CDR3 DNA reads as TGTGCCAGTAGGGCCGGGGGAGGGGGAAGTAGCCAGCCCCAGCATTTT.

This clonotype was counted only a few times. The chain is built from TRBV11-1 and TRBJ1-2; D may be TRBD1 (5 bases). Trimming cost V 8 bases and J 4 bases, with 14 bases left between them. The germline gives CDR1 SGHAT, CDR2 FQDESV (reference sequence). The CDR3 has 13 residues. The chain's CDR3 is CASGPPQGYGYTF. For the CDR3, the DNA is TGTGCCAGCGGTCCGCCTCAGGGCTATGGCTACACCTTC.

The chain is built from TRBV6-6 and TRBJ1-5; 7 bases are a match to TRBD1. This CDR3 spans 14 amino acids. CDR1 and CDR2 from the germline V gene are MNHNY and SVGAGI (reference sequence). J lost 5 bases, V lost 0 bases, and 1 base had no gene match. The CDR3 coding sequence is TGTGCCAGCAGTTACTCCACAGGGGATCAGCCCCAGCATTTT. Translating gives CASSYSTGDQPQHF.

There are a few counts of this clonotype. The gene calls are TRBV4-1 and TRBJ2-1, with 9 bases lining up with TRBD2. The CDR3 totals 11 residues. Trimming cost V 5 bases and J 16 bases; bases outside gene matches: 6. Germline CDR1 is MGHRA and CDR2 is YSYEKL. The CDR3 coding sequence is TGCGCCAGCAGCTCGAGCGGGAGGAGTTTCTTC. It specifies CASSSSGRSFF.

This clonotype has at least ten counts. The chain uses TRBV7-2 and TRBJ2-1; TRBD2 matches 15 bases. V lost 2 bases and J lost 9; bases outside the gene matches: 5. Germline V gives CDR1 SGHTA, CDR2 FQGNSA. This CDR3 is 16 amino acids long. The CDR3, as DNA: TGTGCCAGCAGCTTAAGGACTAGCGGGGGGGGTGGTGAGCAGTTCTTC. Its protein product is CASSLRTSGGGGEQFF.

The CDR3 DNA is TGTGCCAGCAGCTTGGTGGGGAGTAGCACTGAAGCTTTCTTT. Residues: CASSLVGSSTEAFF. The genes are TRBV5-5 and TRBJ1-1; no reliable D call. V was clipped by 0 bases and J by 4 bases, with 10 bases between them. Looked up from germline, CDR1 is SGHKS and CDR2 is YYEKEE (reference sequence). The CDR3 totals 14 residues. Complete variable domain (other parts from reference TRBV5-5 and TRBJ1-1): DAGVTQSPTHLIKTRGQQVTLRCSPISGHKSVSWYQQVLGQGPQFIFQYYEKEERGRGNFPDRFSARQFPNYSSELNVNALLLGDSALYLCASSLVGSSTEAFFGQGTRLTVV.

The chain has TRBV28 and TRBJ2-5; D remains ambiguous. Germline CDR1 and CDR2: MDHEN and SYDVKM. The V gene lost 5 bases and the J gene lost 5 bases, with 21 bases spanning the gap. The CDR3 is 16 amino acids. The CDR3 bases are TGTGCCAGCAGTCTTGCGGAGAGCTCACCCGGGGAGACCCAGTACTTC. Protein: CASSLAESSPGETQYF.

This clonotype was found many times. The chain employs TRBV7-2 and TRBJ2-7; 8 bases align to TRBD2. Trimming at V came to 6 bases and at J to 4 bases, leaving 8 bases not matched to a gene. The CDR3 is 14 amino acids. Germline V gene lookup returns CDR1 SGHTA and CDR2 FQGNSA. The CDR3, as DNA: TGTGCCAGCAGTGGGACTAGTGGAATATACGAGCAGTACTTC. As protein: CASSGTSGIYEQYF.

This clonotype was seen a few times. J is TRBJ2-7 and V is TRBV7-2, with 8 bases aligning to TRBD2. Germline V gene lookup returns CDR1 SGHTA and CDR2 FQGNSA. Trimming cost V 6 bases and J 7 bases; bases outside gene matches: 11. The CDR3 consists of 14 residues. This CDR3 is CASRDPGLVAEQYF. The CDR3 nucleotides are TGTGCCAGCAGGGATCCGGGACTAGTCGCTGAGCAGTACTTC.

This clonotype was detected a few times. This chain links TRBV20-1 with TRBJ2-3; D gene ambiguous. The CDR3 runs to 13 residues. V lost 0 bases and J lost 4, with 8 bases in between. The V gene's germline CDR1 is DFQATT and CDR2 SNEGSKA (reference sequence). This chain's CDR3 is CSARDPGADTQYF. The CDR3, as DNA: TGCAGTGCTAGAGATCCTGGGGCAGATACGCAGTATTTT.

This clonotype was seen more than once but under ten times. The V and J genes are TRBV12-3 or TRBV12-4 and TRBJ2-7; TRBD2 agrees at 11 bases. CDR3 length: 20 residues. J was trimmed by 4 bases and V by 3 bases; bases with no gene match: 20. The CDR3 sequence is CASSFAWASGGPRGGYEQYF. CDR3 coding DNA: TGTGCCAGCAGTTTTGCATGGGCTAGCGGGGGGCCCAGGGGGGGTTACGAGCAGTACTTC.

The genes are TRBV12-3 or TRBV12-4 and TRBJ1-5; unclear D gene. With 3 bases removed from V and 2 bases from J, the gap between germline ends came to 8 bases. CDR3 length: 14 residues. In nucleotides, the CDR3 is TGTGCCAGCAGTTTTGAGGGTGGCAATCAGCCCCAGCATTTT. Its protein product is CASSFEGGNQPQHF.

This clonotype was detected a few times. V gene TRBV6-1 combines with J gene TRBJ2-1; D may be TRBD2 (6 bases). The germline V and J ends were trimmed by 4 bases and 0 bases, with 22 bases remaining between them. Per germline, CDR1 MNHNS and CDR2 SASEGT. CDR3 size: 19 residues. CDR3 sequence reads: CASSGEDYQALRSYNEQFF. In DNA, the CDR3 is TGTGCCAGCAGTGGAGAGGACTACCAAGCCCTTCGCTCCTACAATGAGCAGTTCTTC.